This T cell receptor beta chain is from a study of blood T cells in healthy people across ages. Overall study findings and caveats: Naive CD4+ cell counts and diversity both ran higher in long-lived than in aged donors.

As to this clonotype: Its antigen is not identified.

Every sample had a minimum of 7 million PBMCs isolated. This CDR3 region has 12 residues. V was clipped by 3 bases and J by 8 bases, with 10 bases between them. Germline V lookup: CDR1 MGHDK, CDR2 SYGVNS. Primers used in a second PCR of roughly 7 to 12 cycles were a sample-barcoded 5' primer and a J-beta primer mix. TCRdb used MiXCR to reprocess the 5' RACE reads, holding one entry per CDR3 protein. This repertoire shows 890,000 or so distinct CDR3 sequences, around 62% found once; its top ten account for roughly a quarter. This receptor was obtained from a man aged 25 to 40 in good health. Material: blood. The chain is built from TRBV25-1 and TRBJ1-2; D gene uncertain. The CDR3 nucleotides read TGTGCCAGCAGTGACCCTCTGAGGGGCTACACCTTC. It encodes CASSDPLRGYTF.